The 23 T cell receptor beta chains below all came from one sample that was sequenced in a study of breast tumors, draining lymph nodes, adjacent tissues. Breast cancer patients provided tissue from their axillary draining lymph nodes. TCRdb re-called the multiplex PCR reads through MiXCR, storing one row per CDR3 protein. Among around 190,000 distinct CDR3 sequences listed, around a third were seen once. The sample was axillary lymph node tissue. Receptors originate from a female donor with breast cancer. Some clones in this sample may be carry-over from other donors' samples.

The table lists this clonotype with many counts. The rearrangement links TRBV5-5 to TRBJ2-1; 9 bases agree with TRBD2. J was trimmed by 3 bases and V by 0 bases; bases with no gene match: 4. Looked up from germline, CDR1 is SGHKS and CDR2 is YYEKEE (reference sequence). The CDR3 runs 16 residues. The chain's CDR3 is CASSLEIAGVYNEQFF. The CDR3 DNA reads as TGTGCCAGCAGCTTGGAAATAGCGGGAGTCTACAATGAGCAGTTCTTC.

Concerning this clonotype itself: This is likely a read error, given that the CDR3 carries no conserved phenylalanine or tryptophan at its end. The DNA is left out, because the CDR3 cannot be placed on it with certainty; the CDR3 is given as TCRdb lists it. CDR3: CASSLTQGTITSSTSGPNTGERMS. J is TRBJ2-2 and V is TRBV7-2; no DNA check was done on the table's D call, TRBD2. The CDR3 is 24 amino acids long, termini counted. Germline CDR1 SGHTA, CDR2 FQGNSA.

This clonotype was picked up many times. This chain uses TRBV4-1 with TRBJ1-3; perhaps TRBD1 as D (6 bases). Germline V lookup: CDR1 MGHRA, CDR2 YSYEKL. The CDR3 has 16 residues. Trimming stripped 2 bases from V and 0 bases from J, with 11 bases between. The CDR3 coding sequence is TGCGCCAGCAGCCAAACGGGGGCAAGCTCTGGAAACACCATATATTTT. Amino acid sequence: CASSQTGASSGNTIYF.

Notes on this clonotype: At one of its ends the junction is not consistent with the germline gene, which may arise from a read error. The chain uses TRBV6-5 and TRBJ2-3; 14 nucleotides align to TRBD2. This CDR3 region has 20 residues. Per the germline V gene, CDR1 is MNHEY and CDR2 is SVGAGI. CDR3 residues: CASSHSAGLAGGYSTDTQYF. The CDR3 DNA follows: TGTGCCAGCAGTCACTCAGCCGGACTAGCGGGGGGATACAGCACAGATACGCAGTATTTT.

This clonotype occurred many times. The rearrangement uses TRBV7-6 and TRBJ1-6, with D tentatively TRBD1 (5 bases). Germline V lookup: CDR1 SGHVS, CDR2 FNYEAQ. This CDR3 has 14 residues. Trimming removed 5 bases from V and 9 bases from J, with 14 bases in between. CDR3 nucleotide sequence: TGTGCCAGCAGCCCGATAGGGGCAAGTTCACCCCTCCACTTT. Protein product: CASSPIGASSPLHF.

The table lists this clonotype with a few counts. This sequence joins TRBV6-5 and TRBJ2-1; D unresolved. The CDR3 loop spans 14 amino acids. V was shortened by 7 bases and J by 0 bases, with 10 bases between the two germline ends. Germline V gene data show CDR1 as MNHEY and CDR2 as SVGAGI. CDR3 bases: TGTGCCAGCAAACAAGGCACCTCCTACAATGAGCAGTTCTTC. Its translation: CASKQGTSYNEQFF.

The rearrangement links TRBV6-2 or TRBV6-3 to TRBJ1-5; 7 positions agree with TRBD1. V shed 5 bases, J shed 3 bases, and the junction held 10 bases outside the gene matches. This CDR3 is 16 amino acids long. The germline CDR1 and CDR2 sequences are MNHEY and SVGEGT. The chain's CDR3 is CASSRFRQGNNQPQHF. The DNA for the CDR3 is TGTGCCAGCAGTCGCTTCCGACAGGGTAACAATCAGCCCCAGCATTTT.

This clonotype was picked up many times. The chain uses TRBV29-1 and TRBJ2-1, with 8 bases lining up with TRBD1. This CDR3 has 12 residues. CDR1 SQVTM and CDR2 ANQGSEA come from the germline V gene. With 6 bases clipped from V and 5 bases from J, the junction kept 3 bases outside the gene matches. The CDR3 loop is CSVGTGNNEQFF. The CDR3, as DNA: TGCAGCGTCGGGACAGGCAACAATGAGCAGTTCTTC.

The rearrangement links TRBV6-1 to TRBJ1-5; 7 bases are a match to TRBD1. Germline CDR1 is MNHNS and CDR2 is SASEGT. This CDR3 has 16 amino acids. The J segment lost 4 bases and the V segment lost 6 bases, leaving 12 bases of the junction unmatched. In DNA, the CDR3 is TGTGCCAGCAGACTTCCGGGACAGACGACTAATCAGCCCCAGCATTTT. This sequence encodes CASRLPGQTTNQPQHF.

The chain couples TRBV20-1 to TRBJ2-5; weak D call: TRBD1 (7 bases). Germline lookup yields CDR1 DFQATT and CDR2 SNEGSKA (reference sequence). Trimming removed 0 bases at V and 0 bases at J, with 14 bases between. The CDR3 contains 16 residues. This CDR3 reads CSARERDRAYQETQYF. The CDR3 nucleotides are TGCAGTGCTAGAGAGCGGGACAGAGCGTACCAAGAGACCCAGTACTTC.

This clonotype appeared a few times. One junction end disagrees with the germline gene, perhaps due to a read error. The CDR3 bases are TGTGCCAGCAGTCACTCGGACAGCCAGTTCTATGGCTACACCTTC. Translation gives CASSHSDSQFYGYTF. The chain joins TRBV6-5 to TRBJ1-2; TRBD1 might be the D (6 bases). The CDR3 is 15 amino acids. Germline values: CDR1 MNHEY, CDR2 SVGAGI.

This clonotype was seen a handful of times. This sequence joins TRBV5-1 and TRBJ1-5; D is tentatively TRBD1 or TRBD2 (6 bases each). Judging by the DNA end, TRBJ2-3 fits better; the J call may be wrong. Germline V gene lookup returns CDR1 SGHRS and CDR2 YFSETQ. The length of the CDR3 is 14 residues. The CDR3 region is CASRRTGAFETQYF. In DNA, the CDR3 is TGCGCCAGCAGGCGAACGGGGGCGTTCGAGACCCAGTATTTT.

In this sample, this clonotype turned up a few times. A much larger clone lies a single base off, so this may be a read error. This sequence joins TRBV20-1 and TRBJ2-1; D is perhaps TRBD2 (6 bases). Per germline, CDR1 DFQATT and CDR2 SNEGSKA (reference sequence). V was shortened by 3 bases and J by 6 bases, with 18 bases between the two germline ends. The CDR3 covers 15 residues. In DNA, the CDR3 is TGCAGTGCTAGTAATCCGGGACTTCCTTCCAATGAGCAGTTCTTC. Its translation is CSASNPGLPSNEQFF.

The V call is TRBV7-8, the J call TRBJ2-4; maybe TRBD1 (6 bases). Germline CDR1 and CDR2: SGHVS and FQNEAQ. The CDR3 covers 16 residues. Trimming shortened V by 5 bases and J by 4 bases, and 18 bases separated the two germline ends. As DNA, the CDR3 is TGTGCCAGCAGCCCCCCAGACAGAGGGGGAAAAAACATTCAGTACTTC. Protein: CASSPPDRGGKNIQYF.

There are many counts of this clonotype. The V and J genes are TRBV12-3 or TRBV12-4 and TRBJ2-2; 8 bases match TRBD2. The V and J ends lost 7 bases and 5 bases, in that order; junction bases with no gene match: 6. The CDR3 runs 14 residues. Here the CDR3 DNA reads TGTGCCAGCATGTTTCTAGCGGGTACCGGGGAGCTGTTTTTT. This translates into CASMFLAGTGELFF.

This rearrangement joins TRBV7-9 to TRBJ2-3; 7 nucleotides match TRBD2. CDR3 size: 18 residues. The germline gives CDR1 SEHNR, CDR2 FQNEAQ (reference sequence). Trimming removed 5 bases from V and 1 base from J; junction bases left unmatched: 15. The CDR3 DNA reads TGTGCCAGCAGCACCTCCCGATGGGCGGGAGTAGGCACAGATACGCAGTATTTT. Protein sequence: CASSTSRWAGVGTDTQYF.

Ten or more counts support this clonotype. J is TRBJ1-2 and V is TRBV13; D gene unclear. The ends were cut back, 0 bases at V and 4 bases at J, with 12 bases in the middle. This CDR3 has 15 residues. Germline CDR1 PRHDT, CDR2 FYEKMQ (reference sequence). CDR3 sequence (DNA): TGTGCCAGCAGCTTAGGCGCAAGGGAGAGCTATGGCTACACCTTC. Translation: CASSLGARESYGYTF.

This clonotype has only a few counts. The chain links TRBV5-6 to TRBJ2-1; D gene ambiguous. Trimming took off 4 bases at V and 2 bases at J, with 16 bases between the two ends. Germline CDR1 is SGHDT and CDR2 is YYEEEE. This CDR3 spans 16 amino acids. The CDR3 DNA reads TGTGCCAGCAGCGCGGAAAAAGTACCCACCTACAATGAGCAGTTCTTC. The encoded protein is CASSAEKVPTYNEQFF.

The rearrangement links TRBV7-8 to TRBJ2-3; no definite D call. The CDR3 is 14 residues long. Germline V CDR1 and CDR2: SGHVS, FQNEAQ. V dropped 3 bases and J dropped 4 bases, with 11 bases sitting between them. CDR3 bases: TGTGCCAGCAGCTTCGCTGGGAACCCAGATACGCAGTATTTT. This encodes CASSFAGNPDTQYF.

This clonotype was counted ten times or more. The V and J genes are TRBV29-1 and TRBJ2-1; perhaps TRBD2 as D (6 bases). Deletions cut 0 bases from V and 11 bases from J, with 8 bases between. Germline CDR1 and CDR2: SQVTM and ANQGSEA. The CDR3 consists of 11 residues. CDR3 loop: CSVEDGRKQFF. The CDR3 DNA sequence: TGCAGCGTTGAAGATGGGAGGAAGCAGTTCTTC.

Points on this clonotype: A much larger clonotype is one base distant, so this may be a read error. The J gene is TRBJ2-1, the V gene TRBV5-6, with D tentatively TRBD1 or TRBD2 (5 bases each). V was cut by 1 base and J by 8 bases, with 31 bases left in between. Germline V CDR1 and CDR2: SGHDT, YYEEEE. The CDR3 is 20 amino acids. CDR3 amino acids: CASSLFLSRFGGGLKDEQFF. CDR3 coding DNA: TGTGCCAGCAGCTTGTTTTTAAGCCGGTTTGGGGGTGGTCTAAAGGATGAGCAGTTCTTC.

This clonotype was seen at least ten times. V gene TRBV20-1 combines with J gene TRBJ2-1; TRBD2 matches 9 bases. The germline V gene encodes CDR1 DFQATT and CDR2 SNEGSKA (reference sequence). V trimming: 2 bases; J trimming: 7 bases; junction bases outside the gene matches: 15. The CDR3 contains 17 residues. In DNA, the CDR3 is TGCAGTGCTAGACCAACCCATAGACTAGCGGTGGAAAATGAGCAGTTCTTC. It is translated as CSARPTHRLAVENEQFF.

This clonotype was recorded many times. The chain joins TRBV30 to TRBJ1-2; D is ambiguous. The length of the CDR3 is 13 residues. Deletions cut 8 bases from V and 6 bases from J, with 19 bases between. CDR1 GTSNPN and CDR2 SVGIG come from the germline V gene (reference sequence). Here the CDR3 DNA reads TGTGCCCTGGAAGTGGGCTTTAGGCATGGCTACACCTTC. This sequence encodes CALEVGFRHGYTF.